A selection of T cell receptor beta chains follows, all from one sample in a study of cytomegalovirus exposure and HLA in healthy donors. TCRdb's copy holds only in-frame clones and misses some; the assay was immunoSEQ multiplex PCR. The sample shows 120,000 to 150,000 clones, around 79% of them seen only once. Sequencing used PBMCs. Source of these receptors: a man between 40 and 49 years old in good health and CMV-seropositive. Each CDR3 is given with its conserved first and last residue. The D gene is left open where the match is weak. A clone size is listed for some rows: how often the clone was seen (once, few, many), or a class if it is expanded.

clone_size d_call j_call v_call cdr3_aa cdr3_nt
NA TRBD2 TRBJ2-1 TRBV9 CASSPRLAEHNEQFF TGTGCCAGCAGCCCAAGACTAGCGGAGCACAATGAGCAGTTCTTC
NA TRBD2 TRBJ2-1 TRBV29-1 CSSGGATEVWNEQFF TGCAGCTCGGGGGGGGCAACCGAGGTTTGGAATGAGCAGTTCTTC
NA TRBD1 TRBJ1-2 TRBV19 CASSAQQGSYTF TGTGCCAGTAGTGCCCAACAGGGGAGCTACACCTTC
NA NA TRBJ2-2 TRBV6-5 CASSFRVASPTGELFF TGTGCCAGTAGTTTTAGGGTGGCTAGCCCGACCGGGGAGCTGTTTTTT
NA NA TRBJ2-1 TRBV7-2 CASSLAEVDEQFF TGTGCCAGCAGCTTAGCTGAGGTAGATGAGCAGTTCTTC
NA NA TRBJ1-1 TRBV28 CASKNLVGATEAFF TGTGCCAGCAAGAACTTAGTGGGGGCCACTGAAGCTTTCTTT
NA NA TRBJ1-3 TRBV18 CASSLSTGISGNTIYF TGTGCCAGCTCACTCTCCACAGGTATATCTGGAAACACCATATATTTT
NA NA TRBJ1-1 TRBV7-9 CASSTTMTPSFFF TGTGCCAGCAGCACAACGATGACGCCTAGTTTTTTCTTT
NA TRBD2 TRBJ2-1 TRBV4-2 CASSQVSAGGTYNEQFF TGTGCCAGCAGCCAAGTATCAGCGGGAGGGACTTACAATGAGCAGTTCTTC
NA TRBD2 TRBJ2-3 TRBV5-1 CASSLEGRALSDTQYF TGCGCCAGCAGCTTGGAAGGGAGGGCCCTCTCAGATACGCAGTATTTT
once TRBD2 TRBJ2-5 TRBV7-2 CASSLAGRGETQYF TGTGCCAGCAGCTTAGCCGGGAGGGGGGAGACCCAGTACTTC
NA TRBD1 TRBJ2-1 TRBV28 CASSQGQGALNEQFF TGTGCCAGCAGTCAGGGACAGGGGGCCTTAAATGAGCAGTTCTTC
NA NA TRBJ1-3 TRBV11-2 CASSLVVSGNTIYF TGTGCCAGCAGCTTAGTAGTCTCTGGAAACACCATATATTTT
NA NA TRBJ2-7 TRBV23-1 CASSLLGGQIHLDYEQYF TGCGCCAGCAGTCTCCTCGGGGGACAGATACACCTAGACTACGAGCAGTACTTC
NA TRBD2 TRBJ2-1 TRBV6-4 CASSDSREASYNEQFF TGTGCCAGCAGTGACTCCCGGGAGGCTTCGTACAATGAGCAGTTCTTC